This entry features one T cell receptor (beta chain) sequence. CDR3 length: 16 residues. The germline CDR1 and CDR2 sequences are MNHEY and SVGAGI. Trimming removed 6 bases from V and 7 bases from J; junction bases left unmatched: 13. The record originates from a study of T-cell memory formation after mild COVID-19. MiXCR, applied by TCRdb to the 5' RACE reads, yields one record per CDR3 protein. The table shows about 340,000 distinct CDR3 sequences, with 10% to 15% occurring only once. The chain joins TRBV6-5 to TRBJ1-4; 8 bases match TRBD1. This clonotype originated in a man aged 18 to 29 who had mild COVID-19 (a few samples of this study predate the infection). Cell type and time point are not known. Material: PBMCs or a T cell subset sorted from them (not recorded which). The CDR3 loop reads CASRPSGGGNGEKLFF. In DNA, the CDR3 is TGTGCCAGCAGACCCTCAGGGGGCGGAAATGGTGAAAAACTGTTTTTT.